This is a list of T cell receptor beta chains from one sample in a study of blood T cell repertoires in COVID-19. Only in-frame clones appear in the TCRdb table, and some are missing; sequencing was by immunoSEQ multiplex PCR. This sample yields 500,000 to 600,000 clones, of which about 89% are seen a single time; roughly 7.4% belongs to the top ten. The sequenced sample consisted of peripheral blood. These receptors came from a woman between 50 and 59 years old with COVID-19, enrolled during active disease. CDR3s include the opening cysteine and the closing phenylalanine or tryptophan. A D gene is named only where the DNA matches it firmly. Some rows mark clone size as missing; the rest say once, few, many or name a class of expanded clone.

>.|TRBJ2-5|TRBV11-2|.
CASSFLRDGETQYF
TGTGCCAGCAGCTTCCTGCGGGACGGAGAGACCCAGTACTTC
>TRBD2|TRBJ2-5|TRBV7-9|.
CASSFPAGGGETQYF
TGTGCCAGCAGCTTCCCAGCGGGGGGCGGAGAGACCCAGTACTTC
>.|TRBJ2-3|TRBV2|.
CAIQFLTSADTQYF
TGTGCCATCCAATTCCTTACTTCGGCAGATACGCAGTATTTT
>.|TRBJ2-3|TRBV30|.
CAWSRPGSNTQYF
TGTGCCTGGAGCCGACCAGGGTCAAATACGCAGTATTTT
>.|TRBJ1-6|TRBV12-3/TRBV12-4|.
CASSLWANSPLHF
TGTGCCAGCAGTCTATGGGCCAATTCACCCCTCCACTTT
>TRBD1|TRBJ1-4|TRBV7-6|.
CASSFSPRDRGRKLLFF
TGTGCCAGCAGCTTCTCGCCCCGGGACAGGGGTCGAAAATTACTGTTTTTT
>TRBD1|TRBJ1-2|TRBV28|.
CASSRSDRGYIGYTF
TGTGCCAGCAGTCGATCGGACAGGGGGTATATCGGCTACACCTTC
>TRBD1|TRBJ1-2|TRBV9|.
CASSVDDRAFYGYTF
TGTGCCAGCAGCGTAGATGACAGGGCCTTCTATGGCTACACCTTC
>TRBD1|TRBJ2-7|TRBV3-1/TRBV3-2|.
CASSPLGQVLSYEQYF
TGTGCCAGCAGCCCCCTCGGACAGGTTCTCTCCTACGAGCAGTACTTC
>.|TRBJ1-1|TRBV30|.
CAWSETGIRGAFF
TGTGCCTGGAGTGAAACAGGGATTCGGGGAGCTTTCTTT
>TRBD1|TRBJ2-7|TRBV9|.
CASSEDRGGGYEQYF
TGTGCCAGCAGCGAGGACAGGGGTGGAGGCTACGAGCAGTACTTC
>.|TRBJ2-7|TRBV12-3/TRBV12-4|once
CASSLRQEQYF
TGTGCCAGCAGTTTAAGACAGGAGCAGTACTTC
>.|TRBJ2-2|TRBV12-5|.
CASGLVLGGTNTGELFF
TGTGCTAGTGGTTTGGTACTCGGGGGAACGAACACCGGGGAGCTGTTTTTT
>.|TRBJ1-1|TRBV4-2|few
CASSHAGLQSTEAFF
TGTGCCAGCAGCCATGCGGGCCTCCAGAGCACTGAAGCTTTCTTT
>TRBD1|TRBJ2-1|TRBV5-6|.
CASEGAGFEQFF
TGTGCCAGCGAGGGGGCCGGGTTTGAGCAGTTCTTC
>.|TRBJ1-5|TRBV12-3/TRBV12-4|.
CASSKDRRQPQHF
TGTGCCAGCAGCAAAGACAGGCGTCAGCCCCAGCATTTT
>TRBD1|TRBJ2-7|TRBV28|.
CASSATGRGYEQYF
TGTGCCAGCAGCGCGACAGGGAGAGGCTACGAGCAGTACTTC
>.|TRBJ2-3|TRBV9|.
CASSDPRDSGSYTQYF
TGTGCCAGCAGCGATCCCCGCGATAGCGGCAGTTATACGCAGTATTTT
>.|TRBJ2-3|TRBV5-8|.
CASSHARQGRADTQYF
TGTGCCAGCAGCCACGCCCGACAGGGGAGGGCAGATACGCAGTATTTT
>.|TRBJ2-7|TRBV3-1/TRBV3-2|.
CASSQDGTPSYEQYF
TGTGCCAGCAGCCAAGATGGGACACCGAGCTACGAGCAGTACTTC
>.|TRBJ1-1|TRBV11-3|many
CASSPSAGRTEAFF
TGTGCCAGCAGCCCAAGTGCAGGCCGCACTGAAGCTTTCTTT
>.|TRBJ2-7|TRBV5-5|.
CASSWAVRSSYEQYF
TGTGCCAGCAGCTGGGCAGTCAGAAGCTCCTACGAGCAGTACTTC
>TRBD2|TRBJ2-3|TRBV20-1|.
CSASSGAGGSTDTQYF
TGCAGTGCCAGTAGCGGGGCCGGAGGTAGCACAGATACGCAGTATTTT
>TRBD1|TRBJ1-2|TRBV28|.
CASQITGGRGYTF
TGTGCCAGCCAAATAACAGGGGGCCGCGGTTACACCTTC
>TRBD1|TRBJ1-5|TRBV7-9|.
CASSSAGGLSNQPQHF
TGTGCCAGCAGCTCAGCAGGGGGTTTGAGCAATCAGCCCCAGCATTTT
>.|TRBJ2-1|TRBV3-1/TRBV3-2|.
CASSQQISYNEQFF
TGTGCCAGCAGCCAACAGATTTCCTACAATGAGCAGTTCTTC
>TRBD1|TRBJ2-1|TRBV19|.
CASSIDLWGRVGGRNREQFF
TGTGCCAGTAGTATAGATCTATGGGGGCGGGTAGGGGGCAGGAACCGAGAGCAGTTCTTC
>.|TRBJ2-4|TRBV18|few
CASSPPTEAKNIQYF
TGTGCCAGCTCACCACCAACTGAAGCCAAAAACATTCAGTACTTC
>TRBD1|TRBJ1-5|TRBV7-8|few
CASSPGTGANSNQPQHF
TGTGCCAGCAGCCCCGGGACAGGGGCAAATAGCAATCAGCCCCAGCATTTT
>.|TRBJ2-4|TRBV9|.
CASSVDRTAKNIQYF
TGTGCCAGCAGCGTAGATAGGACTGCTAAAAACATTCAGTACTTC
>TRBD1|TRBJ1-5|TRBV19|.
CASSIEYRGGQPQHF
TGTGCCAGTAGTATTGAGTACAGGGGCGGCCAGCCCCAGCATTTT
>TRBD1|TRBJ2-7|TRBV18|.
CASSPTLGTEYEQYF
TGTGCCAGCTCACCGACCTTAGGGACAGAATACGAGCAGTACTTC
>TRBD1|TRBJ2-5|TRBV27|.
CASSLAGTGKETQYF
TGTGCCAGCAGCTTAGCCGGGACAGGGAAAGAGACCCAGTACTTC
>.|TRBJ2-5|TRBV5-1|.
CASSLAPLGAEETQYF
TGCGCCAGCAGCTTGGCCCCGTTAGGGGCGGAGGAGACCCAGTACTTC
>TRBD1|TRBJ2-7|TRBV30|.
CAWSGWDSSYEQYF
TGTGCCTGGAGTGGCTGGGACAGCTCCTACGAGCAGTACTTC
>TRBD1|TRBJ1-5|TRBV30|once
CAWSAQGVGQPQHF
TGTGCCTGGAGTGCTCAGGGGGTGGGTCAGCCCCAGCATTTT
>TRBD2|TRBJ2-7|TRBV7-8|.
CASSAEGLADLYEQYF
TGTGCCAGCAGCGCGGAAGGACTAGCGGACCTCTACGAGCAGTACTTC
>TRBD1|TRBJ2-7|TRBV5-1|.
CASRPQGQALYEQYF
TGCGCCAGCCGCCCTCAGGGACAGGCACTTTACGAGCAGTACTTC
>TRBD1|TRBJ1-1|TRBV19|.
CAARPGTGIDTEAFF
TGTGCCGCCCGGCCCGGGACAGGGATCGATACTGAAGCTTTCTTT
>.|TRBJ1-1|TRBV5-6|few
CASSPGSTNTEAFF
TGTGCCAGCAGCCCGGGGAGTACGAACACTGAAGCTTTCTTT
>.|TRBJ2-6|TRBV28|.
CASRRGGSGANVLTF
TGTGCCAGCAGAAGGGGGGGCTCTGGGGCCAACGTCCTGACTTTC
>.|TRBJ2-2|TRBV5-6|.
CASGGKTKRTGELFF
TGTGCCAGCGGGGGGAAGACGAAGAGGACCGGGGAGCTGTTTTTT
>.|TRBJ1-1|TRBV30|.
CAWSIGGADTEAFF
TGTGCCTGGAGTATCGGGGGGGCGGACACTGAAGCTTTCTTT
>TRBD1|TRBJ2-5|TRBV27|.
CASSLSTGRETQYF
TGTGCCAGCAGTTTATCGACAGGGCGGGAGACCCAGTACTTC